This note documents a single T cell receptor beta chain sequence. The antigen remains unidentified. This record comes from a study of T cell repertoires in cytomegalovirus infection. Turning to the study itself: From public TCR beta signatures came an indication of both CMV infection and matching HLA type.

The CDR3 is 15 residues long. Germline CDR1 SGHVT, CDR2 SQSDAQ. The trim removed 4 bases at V and 1 base at J, leaving 6 bases unmatched. TCRdb fed the reads into MiXCR, producing one record per CDR3 protein. The data contain approximately 1,000,000 distinct CDR3 sequences, less than 35% of them singletons. This clonotype was obtained from a human donor in good health (CMV status not recorded). Some clones in this sample may be carry-over from other donors' samples. Sequences were derived from cultured CD8+ T cells from PBMCs, sampled from culture after CMV antigen stimulation. The chain couples TRBV7-4 to TRBJ2-7, with 8 bases matching TRBD1. The CDR3 DNA reads as TGTGCCAGCAGCTCGGGACAGGACCCATCCTACGAGCAGTACGTC. This codes for CASSSGQDPSYEQYV.